This T cell receptor (beta chain) was captured in a study of blood T cell repertoires in COVID-19. At the level of the study: Italy, Spain and the United States were the sources of the convalescent and acute COVID-19 samples. In each case, the material was cDNA or gDNA derived from T cells, B-cell-depleted T cells, or PBMCs.

Authors' analysis steps: Estimated nucleated cell counts came from reference gene primer amplification. Some clones are missing from TCRdb's copy, which holds only in-frame ones; the method was immunoSEQ multiplex PCR. Clone size and V and J calls were adopted from that table, with D and trimming inferred from the DNA. This sample has over 20,000 clones, with about nine tenths found just once. This TCR derives from a man between 65 and 85 years old with acute or convalescent COVID-19. Sample: peripheral blood.

CDR3 DNA sequence: TGTGCCAGCAGCTCCCCGACAGTCCCCACCTCCTACAATGAGCAGTTCTTC. This gives the protein CASSSPTVPTSYNEQFF. The V call is TRBV7-6, the J call TRBJ2-1, with D perhaps matching TRBD1 (5 bases). CDR1 is SGHVS, CDR2 FNYEAQ, per germline. Deletions cut 4 bases from V and 0 bases from J, with 16 bases between. The length of the CDR3 is 17 residues.